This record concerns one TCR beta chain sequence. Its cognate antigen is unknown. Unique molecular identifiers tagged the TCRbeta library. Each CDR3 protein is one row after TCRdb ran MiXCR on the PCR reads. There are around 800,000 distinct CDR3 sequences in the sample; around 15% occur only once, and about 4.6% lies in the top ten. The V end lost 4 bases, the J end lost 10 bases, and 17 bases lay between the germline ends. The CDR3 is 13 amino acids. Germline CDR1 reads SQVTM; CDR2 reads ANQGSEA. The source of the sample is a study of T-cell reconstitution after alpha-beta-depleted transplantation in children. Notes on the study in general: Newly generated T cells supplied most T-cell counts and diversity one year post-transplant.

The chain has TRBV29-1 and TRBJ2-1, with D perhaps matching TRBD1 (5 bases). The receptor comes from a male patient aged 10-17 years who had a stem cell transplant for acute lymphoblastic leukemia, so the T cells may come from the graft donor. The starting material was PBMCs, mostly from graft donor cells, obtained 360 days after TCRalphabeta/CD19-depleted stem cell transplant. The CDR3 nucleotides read TGCAGCGTTGCCTCAGGGTTAACTCGAGAGCAGTTCTTC. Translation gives CSVASGLTREQFF.